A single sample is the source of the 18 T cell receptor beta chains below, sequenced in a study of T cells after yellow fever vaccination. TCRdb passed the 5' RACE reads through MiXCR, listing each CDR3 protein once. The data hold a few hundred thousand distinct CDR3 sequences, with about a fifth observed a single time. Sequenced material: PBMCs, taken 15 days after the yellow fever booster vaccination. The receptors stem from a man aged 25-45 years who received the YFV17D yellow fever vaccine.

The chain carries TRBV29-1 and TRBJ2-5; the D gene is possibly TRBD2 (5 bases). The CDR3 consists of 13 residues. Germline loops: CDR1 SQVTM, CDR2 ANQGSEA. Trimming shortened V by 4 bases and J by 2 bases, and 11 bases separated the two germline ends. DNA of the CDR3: TGCAGCGTTGGACCCGGGATACAAGAGACCCAGTACTTC. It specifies CSVGPGIQETQYF.

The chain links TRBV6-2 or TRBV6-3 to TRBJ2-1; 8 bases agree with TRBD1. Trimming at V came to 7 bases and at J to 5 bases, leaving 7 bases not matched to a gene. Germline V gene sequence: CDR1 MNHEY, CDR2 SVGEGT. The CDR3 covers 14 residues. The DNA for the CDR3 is TGTGCCAGCAAGGTGCCAGGGGGCCACAATGAGCAGTTCTTC. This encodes CASKVPGGHNEQFF.

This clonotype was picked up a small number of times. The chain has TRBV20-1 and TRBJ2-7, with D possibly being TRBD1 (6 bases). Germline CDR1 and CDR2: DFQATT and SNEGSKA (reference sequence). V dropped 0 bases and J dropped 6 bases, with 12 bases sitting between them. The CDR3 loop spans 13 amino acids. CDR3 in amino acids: CSARENSRGEQYF. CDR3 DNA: TGCAGTGCTAGAGAGAATAGCAGGGGCGAGCAGTACTTC.

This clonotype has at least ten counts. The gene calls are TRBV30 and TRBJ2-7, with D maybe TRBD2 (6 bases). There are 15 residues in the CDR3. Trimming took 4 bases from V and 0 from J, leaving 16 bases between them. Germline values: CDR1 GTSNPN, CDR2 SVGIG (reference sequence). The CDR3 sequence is CAWTRAGKTSYEQYF. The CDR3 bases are TGTGCCTGGACCCGGGCGGGAAAAACCTCCTACGAGCAGTACTTC.

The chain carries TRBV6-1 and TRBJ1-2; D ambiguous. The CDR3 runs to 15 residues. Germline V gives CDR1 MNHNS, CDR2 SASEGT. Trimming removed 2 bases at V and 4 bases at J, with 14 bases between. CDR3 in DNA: TGTGCCAGCAGTGAACCGGACGGGCCAAGCTATGGCTACACCTTC. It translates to CASSEPDGPSYGYTF.

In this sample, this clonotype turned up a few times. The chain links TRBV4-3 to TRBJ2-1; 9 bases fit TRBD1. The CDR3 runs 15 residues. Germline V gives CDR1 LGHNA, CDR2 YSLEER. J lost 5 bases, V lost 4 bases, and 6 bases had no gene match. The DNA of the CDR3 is TGCGCCAGCAGCCGGCTGGGACAGGGTGACAATGAGCAGTTCTTC. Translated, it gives CASSRLGQGDNEQFF.

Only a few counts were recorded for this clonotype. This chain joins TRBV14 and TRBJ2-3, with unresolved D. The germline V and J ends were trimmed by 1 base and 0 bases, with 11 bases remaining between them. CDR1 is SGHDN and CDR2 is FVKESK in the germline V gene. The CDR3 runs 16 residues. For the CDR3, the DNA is TGTGCCAGCAGCCAAGCGGGCAGGCTTAGCACAGATACGCAGTATTTT. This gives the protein CASSQAGRLSTDTQYF.

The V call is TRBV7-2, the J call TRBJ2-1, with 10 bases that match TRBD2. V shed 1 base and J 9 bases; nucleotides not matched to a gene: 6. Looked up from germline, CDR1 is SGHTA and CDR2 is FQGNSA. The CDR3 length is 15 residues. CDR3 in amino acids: CASSLGLAGKGEQFF. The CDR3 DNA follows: TGTGCCAGCAGCTTAGGACTAGCGGGTAAGGGTGAGCAGTTCTTC.

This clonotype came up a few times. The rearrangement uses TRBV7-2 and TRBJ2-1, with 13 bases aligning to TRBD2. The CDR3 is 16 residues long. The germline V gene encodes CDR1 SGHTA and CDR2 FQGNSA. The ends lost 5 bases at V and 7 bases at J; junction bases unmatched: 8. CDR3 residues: CASSLTPGLAGNEQFF. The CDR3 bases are TGTGCCAGCAGCCTAACCCCGGGACTAGCGGGAAATGAGCAGTTCTTC.

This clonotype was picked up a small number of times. The CDR3, as DNA: TGTGCCAGCAGCGATTCTGAGGAGGGGGGAGATACGCAGTATTTT. Residues: CASSDSEEGGDTQYF. J is TRBJ2-3 and V is TRBV9; the D call may be TRBD1 or TRBD2 (6 bases each). Germline values: CDR1 SGDLS, CDR2 YYNGEE. Trimming removed 3 bases at V and 5 bases at J, with 16 bases between. This CDR3 has 15 amino acids.

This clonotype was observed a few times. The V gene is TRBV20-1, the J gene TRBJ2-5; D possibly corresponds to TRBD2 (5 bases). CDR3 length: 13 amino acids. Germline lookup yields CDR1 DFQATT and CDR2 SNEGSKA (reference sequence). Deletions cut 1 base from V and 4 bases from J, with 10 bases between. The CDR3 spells CSARGFEGETQYF. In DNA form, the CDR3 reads TGCAGTGCTAGAGGTTTCGAGGGAGAGACCCAGTACTTC.

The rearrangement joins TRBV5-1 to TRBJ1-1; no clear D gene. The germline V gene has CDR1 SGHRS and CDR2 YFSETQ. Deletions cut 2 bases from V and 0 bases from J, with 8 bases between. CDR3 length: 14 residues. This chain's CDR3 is CASSFNDMNTEAFF. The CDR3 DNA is TGCGCCAGCAGCTTCAACGACATGAACACTGAAGCTTTCTTT.

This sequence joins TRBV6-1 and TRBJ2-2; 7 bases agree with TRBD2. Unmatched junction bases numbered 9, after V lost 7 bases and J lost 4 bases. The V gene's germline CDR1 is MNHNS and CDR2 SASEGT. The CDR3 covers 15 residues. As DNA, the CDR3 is TGTGCCAGCAACCCTGGGGGGGGATCCACCGGGGAGCTGTTTTTT. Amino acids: CASNPGGGSTGELFF.

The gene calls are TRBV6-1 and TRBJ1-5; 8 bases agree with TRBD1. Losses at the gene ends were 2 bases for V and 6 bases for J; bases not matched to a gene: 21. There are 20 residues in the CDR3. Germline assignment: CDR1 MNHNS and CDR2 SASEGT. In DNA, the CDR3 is TGTGCCAGCAGTGAATTGCCGACAGGGGCCCCCTCAGCTCAAAGTCAGCCCCAGCATTTT. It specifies CASSELPTGAPSAQSQPQHF.

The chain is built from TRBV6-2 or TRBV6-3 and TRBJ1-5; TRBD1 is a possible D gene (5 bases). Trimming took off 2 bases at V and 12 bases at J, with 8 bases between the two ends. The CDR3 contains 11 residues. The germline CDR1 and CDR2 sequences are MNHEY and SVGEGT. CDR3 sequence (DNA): TGTGCCAGCAGTTACGGGGGGTTCCAGCATTTT. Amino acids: CASSYGGFQHF.

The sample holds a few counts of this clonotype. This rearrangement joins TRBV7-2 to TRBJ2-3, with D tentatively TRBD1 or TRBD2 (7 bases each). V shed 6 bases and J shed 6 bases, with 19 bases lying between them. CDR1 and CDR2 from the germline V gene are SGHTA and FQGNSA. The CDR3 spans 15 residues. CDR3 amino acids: CASSRMQGGGDTQYF. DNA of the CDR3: TGTGCCAGCAGTCGGATGCAGGGGGGAGGGGATACGCAGTATTTT.

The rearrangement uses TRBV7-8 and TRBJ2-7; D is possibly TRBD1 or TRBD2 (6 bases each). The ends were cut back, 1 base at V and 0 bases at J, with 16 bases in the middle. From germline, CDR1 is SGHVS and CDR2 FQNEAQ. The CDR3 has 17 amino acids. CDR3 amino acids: CASSLVGGARRSYEQYF. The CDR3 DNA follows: TGTGCCAGCAGCTTAGTGGGGGGCGCTAGACGCTCCTACGAGCAGTACTTC.

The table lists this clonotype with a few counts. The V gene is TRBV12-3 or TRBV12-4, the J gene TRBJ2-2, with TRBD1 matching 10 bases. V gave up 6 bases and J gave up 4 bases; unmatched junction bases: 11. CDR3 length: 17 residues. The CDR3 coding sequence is TGTGCCAGCAGGCCAAATAGACAGGGGGCGGTCACCGGGGAGCTGTTTTTT. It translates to CASRPNRQGAVTGELFF.